This entry lists 11 T cell receptor beta chains sequenced from one sample in a study of blood T cell repertoires in COVID-19. Profiling relied on immunoSEQ multiplex PCR, and the TCRdb table lists in-frame clones only, not all of them. This sample carries fewer than 150,000 clones, approximately 80% of them seen once, and the ten largest clones take roughly 6.2%. Sequences were obtained from peripheral blood. The receptors here all came from a man aged 70 or older with acute or convalescent COVID-19.

This clone has more than one count but fewer than ten. The chain uses TRBV7-9 and TRBJ2-7; 7 positions agree with TRBD1. The CDR3 length is 13 residues. The germline gives CDR1 SEHNR, CDR2 FQNEAQ (reference sequence). V shed 0 bases and J 7 bases; nucleotides not matched to a gene: 3. CDR3 loop: CASSLADRVEQYF. Written as DNA, the CDR3 is TGTGCCAGCAGCTTAGCAGACAGGGTTGAGCAGTACTTC.

This chain joins TRBV3-1 (or the pseudogene TRBV3-2) and TRBJ1-6; D possibly corresponds to TRBD1 (6 bases). This CDR3 spans 14 amino acids. Trimming took 8 bases from V and 8 from J, leaving 16 bases between them. Germline values: CDR1 LGHDT, CDR2 YNNKEL (reference sequence). The DNA for the CDR3 is TGTGCCAGCCGTGGGCAGGGGTCGGATTCACCCCTCCACTTT. Protein: CASRGQGSDSPLHF.

The CDR3 DNA sequence: TGTGCCAGCAGCCTCTCAGGGGGAAACACCATATATTTT. Amino acid sequence: CASSLSGGNTIYF. The V and J genes are TRBV3-1 (or the pseudogene TRBV3-2) and TRBJ1-3, with D perhaps TRBD1 (5 bases). Germline V gives CDR1 LGHDT, CDR2 YNNKEL (reference sequence). The CDR3 contains 13 residues. V was clipped by 4 bases and J by 4 bases, with 8 bases between them.

This clone was detected only once. V usage is TRBV7-9 and J usage is TRBJ2-5; 8 nucleotides line up with TRBD1. V lost 5 bases to trimming and J lost 7 bases; unmatched junction nucleotides: 9. This CDR3 spans 14 amino acids. CDR1 is SEHNR, CDR2 FQNEAQ, per germline (reference sequence). The CDR3 sequence: CASSTSRGHGTQYF. The DNA for the CDR3 is TGTGCCAGCAGCACTAGCAGGGGGCACGGGACCCAGTACTTC.

This chain connects TRBV6-5 to TRBJ2-1; TRBD2 matches 9 bases. The CDR3 covers 16 residues. Germline V gene lookup returns CDR1 MNHEY and CDR2 SVGAGI. Germline trimming cut 0 bases from V and 9 bases from J; bases unmatched to any gene: 9. This chain's CDR3 is CASSYSAGSGRPEQFF. CDR3 sequence (DNA): TGTGCCAGCAGTTACTCCGCCGGTAGCGGGAGACCTGAGCAGTTCTTC.

The chain couples TRBV30 to TRBJ1-2; D remains unclear. The CDR3 covers 13 residues. Germline loops: CDR1 GTSNPN, CDR2 SVGIG (reference sequence). V shed 0 bases and J shed 4 bases, with 9 bases lying between them. The CDR3 here is CAWSVAGSYGYTF. CDR3 DNA: TGTGCCTGGAGTGTCGCGGGGAGCTATGGCTACACCTTC.

V usage is TRBV28 and J usage is TRBJ1-5; the D gene is possibly TRBD1 (5 bases). The CDR3 sequence is 11 residues long. The germline V and J ends were trimmed by 7 bases and 8 bases, with 9 bases remaining between them. The germline V gene has CDR1 MDHEN and CDR2 SYDVKM. The CDR3 protein is CASTQGEPQHF. In nucleotides, the CDR3 is TGTGCCAGCACCCAGGGTGAGCCCCAGCATTTT.

This clone was recorded a few times. The chain carries TRBV5-6 and TRBJ1-5; D gene ambiguous. CDR3 length equals 14 residues. V was trimmed by 0 bases and J by 4 bases, leaving 8 bases between them. Germline-derived CDR1 and CDR2 are SGHDT and YYEEEE. CDR3 protein: CASSLDAGNQPQHF. CDR3 bases: TGTGCCAGCAGCTTGGATGCGGGAAATCAGCCCCAGCATTTT.

The V gene is TRBV27, the J gene TRBJ2-1; no reliable D call. Germline CDR1 is MNHEY and CDR2 is SMNVEV (reference sequence). CDR3 length: 15 residues. The V end lost 6 bases, the J end lost 4 bases, and 16 bases lay between the germline ends. CDR3: CASSLTDGAYNEQFF. CDR3 nucleotide sequence: TGTGCCAGCAGCCTCACTGATGGTGCTTACAATGAGCAGTTCTTC.

The rearrangement links TRBV28 to TRBJ2-1; 7 bases are shared with TRBD2. Germline V gene lookup returns CDR1 MDHEN and CDR2 SYDVKM. The CDR3 contains 17 residues. V shed 3 bases, J shed 10 bases, and the junction held 18 bases outside the gene matches. This chain's CDR3 is CASSFGEGRGFTKEQFF. For the CDR3, the DNA is TGTGCCAGCAGTTTCGGGGAGGGCCGAGGCTTTACAAAGGAGCAGTTCTTC.

The gene calls are TRBV7-2 and TRBJ2-5; TRBD2 aligns across 10 bases. The CDR3 is 16 amino acids. V trimming: 0 bases; J trimming: 1 base; junction bases outside the gene matches: 2. From germline, CDR1 is SGHTA and CDR2 FQGNSA. The CDR3 reads CASSLAPSGGQETQYF. CDR3 nucleotide sequence: TGTGCCAGCAGCTTAGCCCCTAGCGGGGGCCAAGAGACCCAGTACTTC.